A selection of T cell receptor beta chains follows, all from one sample in a study of cytomegalovirus exposure and HLA in healthy donors. The protocol was immunoSEQ multiplex PCR, while the TCRdb copy is restricted to in-frame clones and leaves out a portion. The sample has 200,000 to 250,000 clones; 65% to 85% are singletons. Sequences were obtained from PBMCs. The receptors shown here come from a man aged 25-45 years in good health and CMV-seronegative. Both conserved end residues are part of each CDR3. A D gene is named only where the DNA matches it firmly.

>TRBD1|TRBV29-1|TRBJ1-1
CSGRPRGPEAFF
>-|TRBV2|TRBJ2-7
CASSGDTPSYEQYF
>-|TRBV4-1|TRBJ2-2
CASSYRNGLTGELFF
>-|TRBV5-5|TRBJ1-2
CASSLTRAANYGYTF
>TRBD1|TRBV5-6|TRBJ1-4
CASSSRFPTEGQGYEKLFF
>-|TRBV4-3|TRBJ2-2
CASSLVQGAGELFF
>TRBD1|TRBV27|TRBJ2-7
CASSLLDRASEQYF
>-|TRBV2|TRBJ2-5
CASQGPDRTYQETQYF
>TRBD2|TRBV7-2|TRBJ2-5
CASSSTSGGAWETQYF
>-|TRBV27|TRBJ2-2
CASSWGGGPGGTGELFF